Listed here are 30 T cell receptor beta chains from one sample, sequenced in a study of early T cells in non-severe SARS-CoV-2 infection. One entry per CDR3 protein, called by TCRdb with MiXCR from the 5' RACE reads. The sample has approximately 120,000 distinct CDR3 sequences; 14% to 15% are singletons. Sequencing was carried out using whole blood. The receptors stem from an adult who was a healthcare worker with PCR-confirmed SARS-CoV-2 infection or an uninfected control (not recorded which).

This clonotype was counted ten times or more. The V gene is TRBV6-1, the J gene TRBJ2-7; D is uncertain. The length of the CDR3 is 14 residues. V was trimmed by 2 bases and J by 1 base, leaving 9 bases between them. CDR1 and CDR2 from the germline V gene are MNHNS and SASEGT. CDR3 sequence reads: CASSEMVASYEQYF. CDR3 coding DNA: TGTGCCAGCAGTGAAATGGTGGCATCCTACGAGCAGTACTTC.

The V call is TRBV2, the J call TRBJ1-2; TRBD1 is a possible D gene (6 bases). The length of the CDR3 is 13 residues. Germline V CDR1 and CDR2: SNHLY, FYNNEI. V was shortened by 3 bases and J by 8 bases, with 13 bases between the two germline ends. In DNA form, the CDR3 reads TGTGCCAGCAGTGATCCCAGGGGCAAGGGCTACACCTTC. As protein: CASSDPRGKGYTF.

This clonotype was observed a few times. This chain joins TRBV12-3 or TRBV12-4 and TRBJ2-3; TRBD1 might be the D (5 bases). V lost 6 bases and J 6 bases, leaving 10 bases between the germline ends. The CDR3 is 12 amino acids. The CDR3 nucleotides are TGTGCCAGCAGCCCCCGACAGGATACGCAGTATTTT. It is translated as CASSPRQDTQYF.

This clonotype was found a few times. The rearrangement uses TRBV20-1 and TRBJ2-3, with D possibly being TRBD1 (6 bases). This CDR3 is 14 amino acids long. V was trimmed by 6 bases and J by 3 bases, leaving 16 bases between them. Germline V gives CDR1 DFQATT, CDR2 SNEGSKA (reference sequence). Written as DNA, the CDR3 is TGCAGTGCCTATCTCACAGGGTCGACAGATACGCAGTATTTT. Translated: CSAYLTGSTDTQYF.

The table lists this clonotype with a few counts. The chain carries TRBV29-1 and TRBJ1-5; no reliable D call. The CDR3 loop spans 13 amino acids. Germline V CDR1 and CDR2: SQVTM, ANQGSEA. V gave up 6 bases and J gave up 4 bases, with 13 bases separating them. CDR3 loop: CSVATGPNQPQHF. CDR3 bases: TGCAGCGTAGCGACGGGTCCTAATCAGCCCCAGCATTTT.

The chain uses TRBV27 and TRBJ2-3; no clear D gene. The V gene lost 6 bases and the J gene lost 4 bases, with 20 bases spanning the gap. The CDR3 is 16 residues long. Germline CDR1 reads MNHEY; CDR2 reads SMNVEV (reference sequence). This CDR3 reads CASSKSDAGGADTQYF. The CDR3 bases are TGTGCCAGCAGCAAATCTGACGCAGGCGGCGCAGATACGCAGTATTTT.

In this sample, this clonotype turned up a few times. This rearrangement joins TRBV5-6 to TRBJ1-1, with 11 bases identical to TRBD1. Losses at the gene ends were 5 bases for V and 5 bases for J; bases not matched to a gene: 8. CDR1 and CDR2 from the germline V gene are SGHDT and YYEEEE. This CDR3 is 15 amino acids long. In DNA form, the CDR3 reads TGTGCCAGCAGGTTAATGGACAGGGGGCTAACTGAAGCTTTCTTT. Its protein is CASRLMDRGLTEAFF.

The chain joins TRBV7-2 to TRBJ2-4; either TRBD1 or TRBD2 may fit D (6 bases each). V lost 1 base and J lost 6, with 13 bases in between. Germline lookup yields CDR1 SGHTA and CDR2 FQGNSA. The CDR3 runs to 15 residues. As DNA, the CDR3 is TGTGCCAGCAGCTTAGTTGGCGGAGGGGGAAACATTCAGTACTTC. Encoded protein: CASSLVGGGGNIQYF.

This chain connects TRBV5-4 to TRBJ2-5; D gene unclear. Germline CDR1 is SGHNT and CDR2 is YYREEE (reference sequence). The CDR3 covers 13 residues. Trimming cost V 2 bases and J 2 bases, with 7 bases left between them. CDR3 loop: CASSFGRQETQYF. The CDR3 nucleotides are TGTGCCAGCAGCTTTGGGCGACAAGAGACCCAGTACTTC.

This clonotype was seen a few times. The gene calls are TRBV18 and TRBJ2-3; D is uncertain. Trimming cost V 3 bases and J 0 bases, with 13 bases left between them. This CDR3 is 16 amino acids long. The germline CDR1 and CDR2 sequences are KGHSH and LQKENI. Here the CDR3 reads CASSPVPVTSTDTQYF. CDR3 nucleotide sequence: TGTGCCAGCTCACCGGTCCCAGTGACCAGCACAGATACGCAGTATTTT.

This clonotype was seen only a few times. The chain couples TRBV30 to TRBJ1-1; unclear D gene. The CDR3 is 12 amino acids. The V end was cut by 2 bases, the J end by 0 bases, with 4 bases between. Germline loops: CDR1 GTSNPN, CDR2 SVGIG (reference sequence). In DNA, the CDR3 is TGTGCCTGGAGTCGGATGAACACTGAAGCTTTCTTT. Protein product: CAWSRMNTEAFF. The entire variable domain, with the rest obtained from reference TRBV30 and TRBJ1-1, is as follows: SQTIHQWPATLVQPVGSPLSLECTVEGTSNPNLYWYRQAAGRGLQLLFYSVGIGQISSEVPQNLSASRPQDRQFILSSKKLLLSDSGFYLCAWSRMNTEAFFGQGTRLTVV.

J is TRBJ2-5 and V is TRBV29-1; D perhaps matches TRBD2 (6 bases). V lost 6 bases to trimming and J lost 5 bases, with 10 bases between them. Looked up from germline, CDR1 is SQVTM and CDR2 is ANQGSEA. This CDR3 is built from 11 residues. Here the CDR3 DNA reads TGCAGCGTCGGGGAGGACGAGACCCAGTACTTC. It yields the protein CSVGEDETQYF.

This clonotype was seen a few times. The chain uses TRBV19 and TRBJ1-1; D unclear. The CDR3 loop spans 14 amino acids. V dropped 5 bases and J dropped 1 base, with 11 bases sitting between them. Germline CDR1 and CDR2: LNHDA and SQIVND (reference sequence). The CDR3 spells CASSQPVGNTEAFF. CDR3 nucleotides: TGTGCCAGTAGTCAACCCGTTGGGAACACTGAAGCTTTCTTT.

The chain employs TRBV12-3 or TRBV12-4 and TRBJ2-1; 7 nucleotides match TRBD1. V dropped 4 bases and J dropped 15; count of bases not matched to a gene: 9. The CDR3 is 12 residues long. The CDR3 spells CASSYGTTGMFF. For the CDR3, the DNA is TGTGCCAGCAGTTATGGGACGACAGGGATGTTCTTC.

The chain recombines TRBV9 with TRBJ2-1; D is undetermined. The V end was cut by 0 bases, the J end by 9 bases, with 13 bases between. The germline gives CDR1 SGDLS, CDR2 YYNGEE. The CDR3 is 14 residues long. In nucleotides, the CDR3 is TGTGCCAGCAGCGTAGCATGGCAACCCGGTGAGCAGTTCTTC. Protein sequence: CASSVAWQPGEQFF.

This clonotype has ten or more counts. V gene TRBV6-1 combines with J gene TRBJ1-4; D is unresolved. In germline, CDR1 is MNHNS, CDR2 SASEGT. The CDR3 sequence is 16 residues long. The V gene lost 0 bases and the J gene lost 8 bases, with 16 bases spanning the gap. The CDR3 region is CASSEAQNLPGEKLFF. The CDR3 nucleotides are TGTGCCAGCAGTGAAGCGCAGAACCTGCCCGGGGAAAAACTGTTTTTT.

This clonotype was detected a few times. The genes are TRBV3-1 and TRBJ1-2, with 8 bases identical to TRBD1. V was pared by 1 base and J by 4 bases, with 5 bases of the junction left unmatched. The CDR3 spans 15 residues. Per germline, CDR1 LGHDT and CDR2 YNNKEL (reference sequence). The CDR3 is CASSQAQGAGYGYTF. As DNA, the CDR3 is TGTGCCAGCAGCCAAGCTCAGGGGGCCGGCTATGGCTACACCTTC. Supplemented by reference TRBV3-1 and TRBJ1-2, the full variable domain reads DTAVSQTPKYLVTQMGNDKSIKCEQNLGHDTMYWYKQDSKKFLKIMFSYNNKELIINETVPNRFSPKSPDKAHLNLHINSLELGDSAVYFCASSQAQGAGYGYTFGSGTRLTVV.

The chain couples TRBV18 to TRBJ2-1; the D is unclear. V lost 1 base and J lost 5, with 12 bases in between. There are 15 residues in the CDR3. Germline CDR1 reads KGHSH; CDR2 reads LQKENI. The CDR3 DNA is TGTGCCAGCTCACCACTACAGATATCCGACAATGAGCAGTTCTTC. This codes for CASSPLQISDNEQFF.

V gene TRBV3-1 combines with J gene TRBJ1-2, with 8 nucleotides matching TRBD1. The germline V gene has CDR1 LGHDT and CDR2 YNNKEL (reference sequence). This CDR3 has 15 residues. The junction had 8 bases not matched to a gene; V was cut back by 4 bases and J by 4 bases. In DNA, the CDR3 is TGTGCCAGCAGCCTGGGTTTGGGGACAGGCTATGGCTACACCTTC. Translated: CASSLGLGTGYGYTF. Complete variable domain (other parts from reference TRBV3-1 and TRBJ1-2): DTAVSQTPKYLVTQMGNDKSIKCEQNLGHDTMYWYKQDSKKFLKIMFSYNNKELIINETVPNRFSPKSPDKAHLNLHINSLELGDSAVYFCASSLGLGTGYGYTFGSGTRLTVV.

The V and J genes are TRBV10-3 and TRBJ2-3; maybe TRBD2 (6 bases). The germline gives CDR1 ENHRY, CDR2 SYGVKD. The V end lost 6 bases, the J end lost 0 bases, and 10 bases lay between the germline ends. CDR3 length: 14 residues. As DNA, the CDR3 is TGTGCCATCAGGGGCGGGGAAAGCACAGATACGCAGTATTTT. This codes for CAIRGGESTDTQYF.

The genes are TRBV18 and TRBJ2-2; D is perhaps TRBD2 (5 bases). Trimming stripped 3 bases from V and 0 bases from J, with 11 bases between. CDR1 KGHSH and CDR2 LQKENI come from the germline V gene. This CDR3 region has 16 residues. The CDR3 DNA follows: TGTGCCAGCTCACCCACGTCTAGCCCGAACACCGGGGAGCTGTTTTTT. It encodes CASSPTSSPNTGELFF.

This clonotype has more than one count but fewer than ten. The chain has TRBV6-1 and TRBJ1-1; no firm D call. Germline V gene lookup returns CDR1 MNHNS and CDR2 SASEGT. V lost 6 bases and J 2 bases, leaving 13 bases between the germline ends. CDR3 size: 14 residues. The CDR3 spells CASRPRRSNTEAFF. The CDR3 coding sequence is TGTGCCAGCAGGCCCAGACGGAGTAACACTGAAGCTTTCTTT.

There are many counts of this clonotype. V gene TRBV18 combines with J gene TRBJ1-1; no definite D call. The length of the CDR3 is 11 residues. Trimming pared 8 bases from V and 1 base from J, leaving 5 bases between. CDR1 is KGHSH, CDR2 LQKENI, per germline. The CDR3 nucleotides are TGTGCCAGCGCCAAGAACACTGAAGCTTTCTTT. Translated, it gives CASAKNTEAFF.

This clonotype was seen only a few times. The chain employs TRBV12-3 or TRBV12-4 and TRBJ1-3; no clear D gene. The CDR3 loop spans 12 amino acids. The ends were cut back, 5 bases at V and 8 bases at J, with 10 bases in the middle. DNA for the CDR3: TGTGCCAGCAGTCCCCCCCGTGACACCATATATTTT. Protein product: CASSPPRDTIYF.

The rearrangement uses TRBV14 and TRBJ2-2; D is perhaps TRBD1 or TRBD2 (5 bases each). This CDR3 is 13 amino acids long. The germline V and J ends were trimmed by 6 bases and 8 bases, with 13 bases remaining between them. Looked up from germline, CDR1 is SGHDN and CDR2 is FVKESK. The CDR3, as DNA: TGTGCCAGCAGAGGGACGTCTCGAGGGGAGCTGTTTTTT. This codes for CASRGTSRGELFF.

The J gene is TRBJ1-1, the V gene TRBV12-3 or TRBV12-4, with D unclear. V was cut by 6 bases and J by 1 base, with 9 bases left in between. There are 13 residues in the CDR3. As DNA, the CDR3 is TGTGCCAGCAGCCTGGAACCGAACACTGAAGCTTTCTTT. It encodes CASSLEPNTEAFF.

The chain combines TRBV11-2 with TRBJ2-1, with D perhaps TRBD1 or TRBD2 (5 bases each). The CDR3 consists of 14 residues. V was pared by 4 bases and J by 4 bases, with 11 bases between. The germline V gene encodes CDR1 SGHAT and CDR2 FQNNGV. The CDR3 region has the DNA TGTGCCAGCAGCTCTGGGACCCCTTACAATGAGCAGTTCTTC. Translation: CASSSGTPYNEQFF.

This clonotype was seen repeatedly, ten times or more. V usage is TRBV5-8 and J usage is TRBJ1-3, with D possibly matching TRBD1 (5 bases). From germline, CDR1 is SGHTS and CDR2 YDEGEE. This CDR3 has 13 residues. The V and J ends lost 4 bases and 5 bases respectively, with 10 bases between them. Here the CDR3 reads CASSQGPRNTIYF. The CDR3, as DNA: TGTGCCAGCAGCCAGGGACCTAGAAACACCATATATTTT.

The chain uses TRBV7-9 and TRBJ1-4; D may be TRBD1 (6 bases). Germline V gives CDR1 SEHNR, CDR2 FQNEAQ (reference sequence). The CDR3 runs to 14 residues. V was shortened by 4 bases and J by 7 bases, with 13 bases between the two germline ends. This chain's CDR3 is CASSSKRGTEKLFF. The CDR3 DNA follows: TGTGCCAGCAGCTCAAAAAGGGGGACTGAAAAACTGTTTTTT.

V is TRBV20-1 and J is TRBJ2-1, with TRBD2 identical over 8 bases. This CDR3 contains 20 residues. The V and J ends lost 1 base and 2 bases, in that order; junction bases with no gene match: 19. Germline assignment: CDR1 DFQATT and CDR2 SNEGSKA (reference sequence). The CDR3, as DNA: TGCAGTGCTAGAGTCCGACTGGGAGCGGGGGCCAACCTCCCCTACAATGAGCAGTTCTTC. Its protein product is CSARVRLGAGANLPYNEQFF.